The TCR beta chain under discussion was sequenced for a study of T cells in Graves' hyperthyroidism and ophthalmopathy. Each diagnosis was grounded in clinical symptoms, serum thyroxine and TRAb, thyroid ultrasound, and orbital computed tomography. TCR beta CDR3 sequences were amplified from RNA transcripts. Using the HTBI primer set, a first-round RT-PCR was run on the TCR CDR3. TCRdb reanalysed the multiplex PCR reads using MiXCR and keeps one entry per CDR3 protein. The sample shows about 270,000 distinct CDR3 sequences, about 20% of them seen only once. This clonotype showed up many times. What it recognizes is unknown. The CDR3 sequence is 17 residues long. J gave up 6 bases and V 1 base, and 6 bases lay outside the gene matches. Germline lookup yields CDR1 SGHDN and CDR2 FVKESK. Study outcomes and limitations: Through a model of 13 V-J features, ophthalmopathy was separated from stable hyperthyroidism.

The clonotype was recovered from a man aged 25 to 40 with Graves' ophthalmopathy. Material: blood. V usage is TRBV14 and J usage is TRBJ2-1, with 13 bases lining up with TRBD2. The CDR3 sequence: CASSQGPGLAGINEQFF. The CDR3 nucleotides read TGTGCCAGCAGCCAAGGGCCGGGACTAGCGGGAATCAATGAGCAGTTCTTC. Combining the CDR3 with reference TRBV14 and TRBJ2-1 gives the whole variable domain EAGVTQFPSHSVIEKGQTVTLRCDPISGHDNLYWYRRVMGKEIKFLLHFVKESKQDESGMPNNRFLAERTGGTYSTLKVQPAELEDSGVYFCASSQGPGLAGINEQFFGPGTRLTVL.